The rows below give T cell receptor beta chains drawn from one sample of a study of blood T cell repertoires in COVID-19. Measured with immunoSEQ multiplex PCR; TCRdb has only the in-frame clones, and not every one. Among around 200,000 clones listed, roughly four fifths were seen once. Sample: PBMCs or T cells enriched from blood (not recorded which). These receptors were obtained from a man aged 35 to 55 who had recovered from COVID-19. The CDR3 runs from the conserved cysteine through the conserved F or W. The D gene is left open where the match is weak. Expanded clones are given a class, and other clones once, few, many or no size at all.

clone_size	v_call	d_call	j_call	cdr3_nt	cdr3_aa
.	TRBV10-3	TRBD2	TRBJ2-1	TGTGCCCACAGCGCGGGAGAGGGGAATGAGCAGTTCTTC	CAHSAGEGNEQFF
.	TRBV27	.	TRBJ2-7	TGTGCCAGCAGTTTCTCTCGGGAGTTAGCTAGTGAGCAGTACTTC	CASSFSRELASEQYF
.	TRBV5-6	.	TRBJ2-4	TGTGCCAGCAGCCCGGGAGTAGCCAAAAACATTCAGTACTTC	CASSPGVAKNIQYF
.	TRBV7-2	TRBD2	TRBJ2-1	TGTGCCAGCAAGCTTCAGGGGACTAGCAGCAATGAGCAGTTCTTC	CASKLQGTSSNEQFF
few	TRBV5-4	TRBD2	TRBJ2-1	TGTGCCAGCAGCTCAGGTCGCTACGGACTAGCGGGAGGGCTAGCGGAGCAGTTCTTC	CASSSGRYGLAGGLAEQFF
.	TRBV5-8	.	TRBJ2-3	TGTGCCAGCAGCACCCGACAGACTTCTAGCACAGATACGCAGTATTTT	CASSTRQTSSTDTQYF
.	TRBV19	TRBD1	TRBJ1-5	TGTGCCAGTAGTGATTGGACAGGCGGGAATCAGCCCCAGCATTTT	CASSDWTGGNQPQHF
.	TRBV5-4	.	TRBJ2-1	TGTGCCAGCAGCCCCCCAGTGAGGAATGAGCAGTTCTTC	CASSPPVRNEQFF
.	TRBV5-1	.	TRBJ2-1	TGCGCCAGCAGCCCCGCTCGGGATCTTAATGAGCAGTTCTTC	CASSPARDLNEQFF
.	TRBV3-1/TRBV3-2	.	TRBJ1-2	TGTGCCAGCAGCCTTGGCCCCTCCCCCTATGGCTACACCTTC	CASSLGPSPYGYTF
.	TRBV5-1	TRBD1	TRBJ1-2	TGCGCCAGCAGCTGGAGGGGACAGGGGGCTTCAAATGGCTACACCTTC	CASSWRGQGASNGYTF
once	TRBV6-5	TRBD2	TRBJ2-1	TGTGCCAGCACCTTAGCGGGAGACGGGTACAATGAGCAGTTCTTC	CASTLAGDGYNEQFF
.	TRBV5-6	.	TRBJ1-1	TGTGCCAGCAGCCCCATCACAGGCTCGAACACTGAAGCTTTCTTT	CASSPITGSNTEAFF
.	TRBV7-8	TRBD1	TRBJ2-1	TGTGCCAGCAGCTTAGGGACAGGGAGCTACAATGAGCAGTTCTTC	CASSLGTGSYNEQFF
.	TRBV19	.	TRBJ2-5	TGTGCCAGTAGTATAGCCGTAACTAGTAACTCCAGGGAGACCCAGTACTTC	CASSIAVTSNSRETQYF
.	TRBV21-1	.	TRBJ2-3	TGTGCCAGCAGCAAAAGCGCGGGGACTAGCGGGAGTATCGCAGATACGCAGTATTTT	CASSKSAGTSGSIADTQYF
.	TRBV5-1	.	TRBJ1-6	TGCGCCAGCAGCCTTGGACAGAAGAGGTCTAATAATTCACCCCTCCACTTT	CASSLGQKRSNNSPLHF
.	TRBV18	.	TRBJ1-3	TGTGCCAGCTCCCTAACTGAATATTCTGGAAACACCATATATTTT	CASSLTEYSGNTIYF
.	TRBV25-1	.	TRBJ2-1	TGTGCCAGCAGGGGAGAGAGCTCCTACAATGAGCAGTTCTTC	CASRGESSYNEQFF
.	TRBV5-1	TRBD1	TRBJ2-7	TGCGCCAGCAGCGTACAGGGGGTCCCCTACGAGCAGTACTTC	CASSVQGVPYEQYF
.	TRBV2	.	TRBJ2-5	TGTGCCAGCCGGTGGGCTATCCAAGAGACCCAGTACTTC	CASRWAIQETQYF
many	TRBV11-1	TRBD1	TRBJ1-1	TGTGCCAGCAGCTACCGGACAGGGGGAGAGACTGAAGCTTTCTTT	CASSYRTGGETEAFF
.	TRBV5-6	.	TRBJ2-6	TGTGCCAGCAGCCGAGGTTACTCTGGGGCCAACGTCCTGACTTTC	CASSRGYSGANVLTF
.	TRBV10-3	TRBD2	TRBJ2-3	TGTGCCATCAGCGGGACTAGCGGCACAGATACGCAGTATTTT	CAISGTSGTDTQYF
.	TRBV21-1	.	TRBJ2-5	TGTGCCAGCAGCAAAAACTTTAAAGGGACAGCTCAAGAGACCCAGTACTTC	CASSKNFKGTAQETQYF
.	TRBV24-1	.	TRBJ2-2	TGTGCCACCAGTGATTTGGGGACAACGAACACCGGGGAGCTGTTTTTT	CATSDLGTTNTGELFF
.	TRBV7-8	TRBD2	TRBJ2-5	TGTGCCAGCAGCTTAGGGGTTTGGGTGAGGGAGGGCCTATGGACCCAGTACTTC	CASSLGVWVREGLWTQYF
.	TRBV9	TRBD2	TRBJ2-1	TGTGCCAGCAGCGTACGGGAAACAGGACTAGCGGGTGGTGAGCAGTTCTTC	CASSVRETGLAGGEQFF
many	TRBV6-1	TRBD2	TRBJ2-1	TGTGCCAGCAGTGAAGGTTTTAGGACTAGCTACAATGAGCAGTTCTTC	CASSEGFRTSYNEQFF
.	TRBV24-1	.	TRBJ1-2	TGTGCCACCAGTCACTCGCAGGGCGGCTACACCTTC	CATSHSQGGYTF
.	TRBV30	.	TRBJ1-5	TGTGCCTGGTCTCTCGGGGGGGAGCCCCAGCATTTT	CAWSLGGEPQHF
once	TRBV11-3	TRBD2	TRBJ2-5	TGTGCCAGCAGCCCGGGGACTAGCGGGCTAGAGACCCAGTACTTC	CASSPGTSGLETQYF
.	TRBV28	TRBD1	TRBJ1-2	TGTGCCAGCATGCTGAACAGGGGGCTGCAGGGCTACACCTTC	CASMLNRGLQGYTF
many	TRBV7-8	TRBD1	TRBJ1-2	TGTGCCAGCAGCTTAGGGGGACAGGGGACTAAAAGCTACACCTTC	CASSLGGQGTKSYTF
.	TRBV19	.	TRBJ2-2	TGTGCCAGTAGTGGCCCCGCTTGGACCGGGGAGCTGTTTTTT	CASSGPAWTGELFF
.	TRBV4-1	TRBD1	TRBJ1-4	TGCGCCAGCAGCCCTAGATCAGGGGGCGAAAAACTGTTTTTT	CASSPRSGGEKLFF
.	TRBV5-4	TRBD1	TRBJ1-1	TGTGCCAGCAGCTTGGGGGGGAACAGGGGGCGCGGAGCTTTCTTT	CASSLGGNRGRGAFF
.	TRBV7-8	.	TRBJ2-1	TGTGCCAGCAGCTTGGTGGCAGGAAGAGCCTACAATGAGCAGTTCTTC	CASSLVAGRAYNEQFF
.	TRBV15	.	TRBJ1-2	TGTGCCACCAGCAGAGGGGGAGACTATGGCTACACCTTC	CATSRGGDYGYTF
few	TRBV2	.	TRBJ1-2	TGTGCCAGCAGGATCAGGGGAAACTATGGCTACACCTTC	CASRIRGNYGYTF
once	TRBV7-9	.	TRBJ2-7	TGTGCCAGCAGCTTTTCGACAGAATCCAACGAGCAGTACTTC	CASSFSTESNEQYF
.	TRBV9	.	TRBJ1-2	TGTGCCAGCAGCGTAAATGGCGGGCTCTATGGCTACACCTTC	CASSVNGGLYGYTF
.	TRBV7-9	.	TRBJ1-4	TGTGCCAGCAGCCCACCCCGCGCCGCGCCGGCGGAACTGTTTTTT	CASSPPRAAPAELFF
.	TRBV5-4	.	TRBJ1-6	TGTGCCAGCAGCTTGAACCAGTCACCCCTCCACTTT	CASSLNQSPLHF
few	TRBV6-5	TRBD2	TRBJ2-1	TGTGCCAGCAGTCGGACTAGCGGGAGTGGCGAGCAGTTCTTC	CASSRTSGSGEQFF
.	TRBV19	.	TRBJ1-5	TGTGCCAGTAGCCATCCTGCCACGGGCAATCAGCCCCAGCATTTT	CASSHPATGNQPQHF